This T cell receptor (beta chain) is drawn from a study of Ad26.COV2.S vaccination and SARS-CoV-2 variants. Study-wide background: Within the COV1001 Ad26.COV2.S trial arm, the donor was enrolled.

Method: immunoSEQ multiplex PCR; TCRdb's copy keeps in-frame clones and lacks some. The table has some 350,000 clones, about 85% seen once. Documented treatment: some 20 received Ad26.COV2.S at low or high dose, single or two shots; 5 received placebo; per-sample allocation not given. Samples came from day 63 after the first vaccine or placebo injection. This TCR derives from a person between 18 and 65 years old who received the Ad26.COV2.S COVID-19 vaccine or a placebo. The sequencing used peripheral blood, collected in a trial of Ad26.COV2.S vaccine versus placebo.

The CDR3 here is CASSLTGLSTDTQYF. The CDR3 DNA sequence: TGTGCCAGCAGTTTAACAGGGTTAAGCACAGATACGCAGTATTTT. The chain uses TRBV28 and TRBJ2-3, with D maybe TRBD1 (6 bases). Germline CDR1 MDHEN, CDR2 SYDVKM. Between the trimmed V and J ends, which lost 2 bases and 0 bases, there was a span of 9 bases. The CDR3 spans 15 residues.